The 23 T cell receptor beta chains below all came from one sample that was sequenced in a study of blood T cell repertoires in COVID-19. Profiling relied on immunoSEQ multiplex PCR, and the TCRdb table lists in-frame clones only, not all of them. Altogether 25,000 to 35,000 clones are present, 70% to 90% being singletons, with the ten largest covering 6.5% to 7.5%. Sequencing was done on a sample of peripheral blood. The source is a man aged 55 to 70 with active COVID-19.

V usage is TRBV19 and J usage is TRBJ1-1; TRBD1 aligns across 8 bases. Germline-derived CDR1 and CDR2 are LNHDA and SQIVND (reference sequence). Trimming removed 8 bases from V and 0 bases from J; junction bases left unmatched: 11. The CDR3 is 16 amino acids. For the CDR3, the DNA is TGTGCCAGTGGGACAGGCGAGGGGACATTGAACACTGAAGCTTTCTTT. Translated, it gives CASGTGEGTLNTEAFF.

The chain joins TRBV9 to TRBJ2-1; 8 nucleotides agree with TRBD2. The CDR3 length is 15 residues. Trimming took 3 bases from V and 5 from J; bases not matched to a gene: 7. Germline CDR1 reads SGDLS; CDR2 reads YYNGEE. CDR3 protein: CASSAGLGPNNEQFF. The CDR3 region has the DNA TGTGCCAGCAGCGCGGGACTAGGCCCTAACAATGAGCAGTTCTTC.

This clone was picked up one time. The chain couples TRBV5-4 to TRBJ2-7, with TRBD2 as a possible D gene (6 bases). The CDR3 loop spans 14 amino acids. Germline assignment: CDR1 SGHNT and CDR2 YYREEE (reference sequence). The V gene lost 1 base and the J gene lost 6 bases, with 14 bases spanning the gap. The CDR3 region is CASSLTGSTSEQYV. CDR3 DNA: TGTGCCAGCAGCTTGACCGGGAGTACGAGCGAGCAGTACGTC.

The rearrangement joins TRBV24-1 to TRBJ2-5, with a weak D call TRBD2 (6 bases). Deletions cut 9 bases from V and 2 bases from J, with 12 bases between. CDR1 is KGHDR and CDR2 is SFDVKD in the germline V gene. The CDR3 extends over 13 amino acids. In DNA form, the CDR3 reads TGTGCCACCCAGGGACTTCCTCAAGAGACCCAGTACTTC. It codes for CATQGLPQETQYF.

J is TRBJ1-1 and V is TRBV5-4, with TRBD1 matching over 7 bases. CDR1 is SGHNT and CDR2 is YYREEE in the germline V gene (reference sequence). The V segment lost 3 bases and the J segment 2 bases; nucleotides outside the gene matches: 4. This CDR3 contains 14 residues. The DNA of the CDR3 is TGTGCCAGCAGCTACCGACAGGGAAACACTGAAGCTTTCTTT. This translates into CASSYRQGNTEAFF. Supplemented by reference TRBV5-4 and TRBJ1-1, the full variable domain reads ETGVTQSPTHLIKTRGQQVTLRCSSQSGHNTVSWYQQALGQGPQFIFQYYREEENGRGNFPPRFSGLQFPNYSSELNVNALELDDSALYLCASSYRQGNTEAFFGQGTRLTVV.

V and J are TRBV25-1 and TRBJ2-1; 12 nucleotides line up with TRBD2. Germline-derived CDR1 and CDR2 are MGHDK and SYGVNS. The V gene end was trimmed by 1 base and the J gene end by 10 bases; junction bases not matched to a gene: 2. The CDR3 totals 14 residues. DNA of the CDR3: TGTGCCAGCAGTGAATTAGGACTAGCGGGAGAGCAGTTCTTC. It encodes CASSELGLAGEQFF.

The chain joins TRBV7-9 to TRBJ2-7; TRBD1 might be the D (6 bases). Germline lookup yields CDR1 SEHNR and CDR2 FQNEAQ (reference sequence). The CDR3 covers 15 residues. V lost 5 bases, J lost 2 bases, and 16 bases lay in between. CDR3 protein: CASSPNVNRAYEQYF. The CDR3 DNA reads TGTGCCAGCAGCCCCAATGTTAACAGGGCCTACGAGCAGTACTTC. Looking up the rest from reference TRBV7-9 and TRBJ2-7 gives the full variable domain: DTGVSQNPRHKITKRGQNVTFRCDPISEHNRLYWYRQTLGQGPEFLTYFQNEAQLEKSRLLSDRFSAERPKGSFSTLEIQRTEQGDSAMYLCASSPNVNRAYEQYFGPGTRLTVT.

This clone has more than one count but fewer than ten. The rearrangement links TRBV3-1 (or the pseudogene TRBV3-2) to TRBJ2-2, with TRBD2 identical over 11 bases. After removal of 1 base from V and 4 bases from J, the junction contained 8 bases not matched to a gene. Germline loops: CDR1 LGHDT, CDR2 YNNKEL (reference sequence). The CDR3 length is 18 residues. CDR3 sequence reads: CASSQGGVLAGVTGELFF. The CDR3 region has the DNA TGTGCCAGCAGCCAAGGGGGGGTACTAGCGGGAGTCACCGGGGAGCTGTTTTTT.

The chain links TRBV5-6 to TRBJ2-7, with TRBD2 matching over 15 bases. Germline V gives CDR1 SGHDT, CDR2 YYEEEE. The CDR3 length is 15 residues. Trimming took 1 base from V and 9 from J; bases not matched to a gene: 5. The CDR3 DNA is TGTGCCAGCAGCTTGCGTGGGACTAGCGGGAGGAGGCAGTACGTC. Translating it yields CASSLRGTSGRRQYV.

The V call is TRBV6-5, the J call TRBJ2-1; 7 bases line up with TRBD2. V dropped 3 bases and J dropped 3; count of bases not matched to a gene: 5. This CDR3 has 15 residues. Germline V lookup: CDR1 MNHEY, CDR2 SVGAGI. The CDR3 DNA reads TGTGCCAGCAGTTATGCGGGAGTAAACTACAATGAGCAGTTCTTC. It yields the protein CASSYAGVNYNEQFF.

The rearrangement uses TRBV27 and TRBJ2-5; a weak D match, TRBD2 (5 bases). Trimming left V 4 bases short and J 3 bases short, with 6 bases between. The germline V gene has CDR1 MNHEY and CDR2 SMNVEV (reference sequence). The CDR3 length is 12 residues. The CDR3 DNA is TGTGCCAGCAGTTCGGGGAAAGAGACCCAGTACTTC. It translates to CASSSGKETQYF.

V gene TRBV11-3 combines with J gene TRBJ2-5; 8 nucleotides line up with TRBD1. The CDR3 is 14 amino acids. Germline V gives CDR1 SGHNT, CDR2 YENEEA. V shed 5 bases, J shed 5 bases, and the junction held 7 bases outside the gene matches. Here the CDR3 DNA reads TGTGCCAGCAGCCCGGGACAGGCAATGGAGACCCAGTACTTC. Its translation: CASSPGQAMETQYF.

This clone has more than one count but fewer than ten. This sequence joins TRBV19 and TRBJ2-1, with D unclear. V lost 2 bases to trimming and J lost 6 bases, with 14 bases between them. The CDR3 runs to 15 residues. Germline CDR1 LNHDA, CDR2 SQIVND (reference sequence). This CDR3 is CASSIPAGGPNEQFF. The CDR3 DNA follows: TGTGCCAGTAGTATACCCGCCGGTGGGCCCAATGAGCAGTTCTTC. Drawing the rest from reference TRBV19 and TRBJ2-1, the complete variable domain is DGGITQSPKYLFRKEGQNVTLSCEQNLNHDAMYWYRQDPGQGLRLIYYSQIVNDFQKGDIAEGYSVSREKKESFPLTVTSAQKNPTAFYLCASSIPAGGPNEQFFGPGTRLTVL.

J is TRBJ2-5 and V is TRBV7-9; TRBD2 might be the D (5 bases). This CDR3 has 13 amino acids. Trimming shortened V by 8 bases and J by 4 bases, and 14 bases separated the two germline ends. Per germline, CDR1 SEHNR and CDR2 FQNEAQ (reference sequence). CDR3 in DNA: TGTGCCAGCGTGGGGAGCCCCTCAGAGACCCAGTACTTC. Translated, it gives CASVGSPSETQYF.

This chain links TRBV24-1 with TRBJ1-1; D is perhaps TRBD1 (5 bases). Germline V gene sequence: CDR1 KGHDR, CDR2 SFDVKD. V lost 1 base and J lost 11, with 10 bases in between. The CDR3 contains 12 residues. The CDR3 sequence is CATSDLYGGAFF. DNA for the CDR3: TGTGCCACCAGTGATTTATATGGGGGGGCTTTCTTT.

This clone has a single count. The V call is TRBV27, the J call TRBJ2-2, with TRBD2 matching over 10 bases. Germline lookup yields CDR1 MNHEY and CDR2 SMNVEV (reference sequence). V dropped 5 bases and J dropped 6; count of bases not matched to a gene: 12. The CDR3 loop spans 17 amino acids. The CDR3 nucleotides are TGTGCCAGCAGTCGCGTGGCGGCTAGCGGGAGATCCGGGGAGCTGTTTTTT. This sequence encodes CASSRVAASGRSGELFF.

This sequence joins TRBV6-5 and TRBJ1-2; 7 positions match TRBD1. The CDR3 sequence is 14 residues long. After removal of 6 bases from V and 0 bases from J, the junction contained 4 bases not matched to a gene. Germline V gene sequence: CDR1 MNHEY, CDR2 SVGAGI. Here the CDR3 DNA reads TGTGCCAGCAGCCGACAGGGTTCTAACTATGGCTACACCTTC. The encoded protein is CASSRQGSNYGYTF.

The rearrangement joins TRBV19 to TRBJ2-3, with 12 nucleotides matching TRBD2. Germline V gene data show CDR1 as LNHDA and CDR2 as SQIVND (reference sequence). The CDR3 contains 19 residues. V lost 4 bases to trimming and J lost 6 bases; unmatched junction nucleotides: 17. The CDR3 sequence is CASSKASGRATPRGDTQYF. The DNA of the CDR3 is TGTGCCAGTAGTAAGGCTAGCGGGAGGGCCACCCCTAGGGGGGATACGCAGTATTTT.

CDR3 nucleotides: TGTGCCAGCAGCCAAGCTCTGGAGACTAGCGGGAGAAGGACCGGGGAGCTGTTTTTT. It specifies CASSQALETSGRRTGELFF. The chain has TRBV4-2 and TRBJ2-2; 12 bases map to TRBD2. The germline V gene encodes CDR1 LGHNA and CDR2 YNFKEQ. CDR3 length: 19 residues. Unmatched junction bases numbered 11, after V lost 1 base and J lost 5 bases.

The chain combines TRBV7-3 with TRBJ2-5, with 14 nucleotides matching TRBD2. CDR1 is SGHTA and CDR2 is FQGTGA in the germline V gene. Unmatched junction bases numbered 1, after V lost 5 bases and J lost 2 bases. The CDR3 has 15 amino acids. The CDR3 spells CASSGTSGSQETQYF. The CDR3 region has the DNA TGTGCCAGCAGCGGGACTAGCGGGAGTCAAGAGACCCAGTACTTC.

This chain links TRBV19 with TRBJ2-3; 13 bases agree with TRBD2. This CDR3 comprises 17 residues. V was clipped by 1 base and J by 4 bases; unmatched bases: 5. Germline V gene data show CDR1 as LNHDA and CDR2 as SQIVND (reference sequence). In DNA, the CDR3 is TGTGCCAGTAGTATAGTACTAGCGGGAGGGCCCGCAGATACGCAGTATTTT. It encodes CASSIVLAGGPADTQYF.

The V gene is TRBV10-3, the J gene TRBJ2-4; 7 positions agree with TRBD2. Germline V lookup: CDR1 ENHRY, CDR2 SYGVKD. Trimming at V came to 6 bases and at J to 3 bases, leaving 5 bases not matched to a gene. The CDR3 runs to 14 residues. CDR3 region: CAISQGGVKNIQYF. The CDR3 DNA reads TGTGCCATCAGCCAGGGAGGGGTCAAAAACATTCAGTACTTC.

The chain is built from TRBV11-2 and TRBJ2-7; D is perhaps TRBD2 (6 bases). The CDR3 runs to 13 residues. Deletions cut 3 bases from V and 7 bases from J, with 13 bases between. The germline gives CDR1 SGHAT, CDR2 FQNNGV. CDR3 coding DNA: TGTGCCAGCAGCTTGGATGTAGCGGCTGAGCAGTACGTC. As protein: CASSLDVAAEQYV.